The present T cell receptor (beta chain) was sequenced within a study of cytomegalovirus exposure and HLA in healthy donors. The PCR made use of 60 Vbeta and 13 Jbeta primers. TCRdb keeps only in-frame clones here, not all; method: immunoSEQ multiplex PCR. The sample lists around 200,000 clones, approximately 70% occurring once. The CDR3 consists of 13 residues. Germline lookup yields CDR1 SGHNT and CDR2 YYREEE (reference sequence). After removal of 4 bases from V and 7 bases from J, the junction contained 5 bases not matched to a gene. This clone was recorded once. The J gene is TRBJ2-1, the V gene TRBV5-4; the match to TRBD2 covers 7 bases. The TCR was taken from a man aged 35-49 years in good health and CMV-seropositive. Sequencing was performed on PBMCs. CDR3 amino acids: CASSRGVWNEQFF. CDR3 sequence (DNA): TGTGCCAGCAGCCGGGGGGTCTGGAATGAGCAGTTCTTC. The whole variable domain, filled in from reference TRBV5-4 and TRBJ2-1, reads ETGVTQSPTHLIKTRGQQVTLRCSSQSGHNTVSWYQQALGQGPQFIFQYYREEENGRGNFPPRFSGLQFPNYSSELNVNALELDDSALYLCASSRGVWNEQFFGPGTRLTVL.